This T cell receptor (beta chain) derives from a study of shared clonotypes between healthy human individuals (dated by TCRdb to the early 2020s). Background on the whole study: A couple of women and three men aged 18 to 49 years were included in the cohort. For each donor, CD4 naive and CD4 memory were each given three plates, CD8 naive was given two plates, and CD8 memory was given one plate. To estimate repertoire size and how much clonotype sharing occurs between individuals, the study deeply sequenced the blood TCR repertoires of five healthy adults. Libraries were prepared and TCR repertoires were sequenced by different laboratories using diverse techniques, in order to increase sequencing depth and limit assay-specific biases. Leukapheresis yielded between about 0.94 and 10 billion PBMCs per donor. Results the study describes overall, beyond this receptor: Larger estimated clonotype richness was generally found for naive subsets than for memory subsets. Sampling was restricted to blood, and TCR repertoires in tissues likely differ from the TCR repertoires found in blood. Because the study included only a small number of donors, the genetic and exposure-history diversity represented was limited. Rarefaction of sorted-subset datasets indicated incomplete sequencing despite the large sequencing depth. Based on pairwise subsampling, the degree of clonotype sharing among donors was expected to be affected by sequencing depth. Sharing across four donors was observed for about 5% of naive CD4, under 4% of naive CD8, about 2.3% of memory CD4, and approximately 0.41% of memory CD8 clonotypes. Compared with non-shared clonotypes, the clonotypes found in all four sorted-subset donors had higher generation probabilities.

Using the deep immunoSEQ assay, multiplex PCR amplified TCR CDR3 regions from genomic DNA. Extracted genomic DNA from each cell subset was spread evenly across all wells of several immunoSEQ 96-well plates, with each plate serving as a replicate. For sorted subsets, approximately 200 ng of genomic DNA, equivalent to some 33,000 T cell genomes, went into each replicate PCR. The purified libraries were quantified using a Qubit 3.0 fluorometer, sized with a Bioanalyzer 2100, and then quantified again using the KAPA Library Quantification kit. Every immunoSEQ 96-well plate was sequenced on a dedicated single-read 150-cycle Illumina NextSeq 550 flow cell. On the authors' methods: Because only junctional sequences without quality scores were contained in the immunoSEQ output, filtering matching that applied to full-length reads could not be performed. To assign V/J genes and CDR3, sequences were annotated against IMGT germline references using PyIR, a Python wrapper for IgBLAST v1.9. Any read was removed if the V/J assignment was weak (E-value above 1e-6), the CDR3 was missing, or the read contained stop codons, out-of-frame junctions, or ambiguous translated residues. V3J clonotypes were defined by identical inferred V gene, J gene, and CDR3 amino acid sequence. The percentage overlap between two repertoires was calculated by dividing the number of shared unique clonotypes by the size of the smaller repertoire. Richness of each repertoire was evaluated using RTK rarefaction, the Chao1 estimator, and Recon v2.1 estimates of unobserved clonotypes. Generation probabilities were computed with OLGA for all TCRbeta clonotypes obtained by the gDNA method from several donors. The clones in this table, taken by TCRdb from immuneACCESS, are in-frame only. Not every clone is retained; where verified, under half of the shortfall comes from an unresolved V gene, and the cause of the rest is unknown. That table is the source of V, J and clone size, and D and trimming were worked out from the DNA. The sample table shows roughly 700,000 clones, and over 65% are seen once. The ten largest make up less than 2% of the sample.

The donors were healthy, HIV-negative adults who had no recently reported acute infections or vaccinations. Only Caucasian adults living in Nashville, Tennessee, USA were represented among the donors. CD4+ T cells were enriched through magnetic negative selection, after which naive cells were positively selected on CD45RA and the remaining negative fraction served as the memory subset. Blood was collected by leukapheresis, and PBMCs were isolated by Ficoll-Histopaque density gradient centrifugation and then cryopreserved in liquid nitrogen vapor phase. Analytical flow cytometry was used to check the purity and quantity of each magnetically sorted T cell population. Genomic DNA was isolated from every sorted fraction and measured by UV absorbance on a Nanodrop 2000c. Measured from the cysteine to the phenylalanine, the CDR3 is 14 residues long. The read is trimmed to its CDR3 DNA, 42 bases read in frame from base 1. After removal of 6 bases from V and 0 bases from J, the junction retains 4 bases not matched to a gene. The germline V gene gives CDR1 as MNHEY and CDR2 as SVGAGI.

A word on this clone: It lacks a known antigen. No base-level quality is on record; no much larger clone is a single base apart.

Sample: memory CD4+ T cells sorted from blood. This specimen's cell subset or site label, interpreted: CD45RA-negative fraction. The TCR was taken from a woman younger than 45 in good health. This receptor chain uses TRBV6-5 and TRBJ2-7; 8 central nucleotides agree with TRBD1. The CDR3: CASRDTGGSYEQYF. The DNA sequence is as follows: TGTGCCAGCAGGGACACAGGGGGCTCCTACGAGCAGTACTTC.